A single sample is the source of the 19 T cell receptor beta chains below, sequenced in a study of blood T cell repertoires in COVID-19. Libraries were prepared by immunoSEQ multiplex PCR; TCRdb keeps only in-frame clonotypes and omits some of them. The sample has 200,000 to 250,000 clones, 82% seen once. Sequences were obtained from PBMCs or T cells enriched from blood (not recorded which). These receptors were collected from a woman aged 55 to 70 who had recovered from COVID-19.

There are a few counts of this clone. The chain combines TRBV11-2 with TRBJ2-1, with 9 bases that match TRBD2. The junction had 9 bases not matched to a gene; V was cut back by 5 bases and J by 4 bases. CDR3 length equals 16 residues. Germline values: CDR1 SGHAT, CDR2 FQNNGV. This CDR3 reads CASSRLLSGRYNEQFF. The CDR3 nucleotides are TGTGCCAGCAGCCGCCTTCTCAGCGGGAGGTACAATGAGCAGTTCTTC.

This clone was found once. V and J are TRBV11-2 and TRBJ2-3, with 10 bases aligning to TRBD1. Germline CDR1 is SGHAT and CDR2 is FQNNGV. There are 16 residues in the CDR3. V trimming: 4 bases; J trimming: 1 base; junction bases outside the gene matches: 5. The CDR3: CASSSPGTGGTDTQYF. In DNA form, the CDR3 reads TGTGCCAGCAGCTCCCCAGGGACAGGGGGCACAGATACGCAGTATTTT.

This chain links TRBV3-1 (or the pseudogene TRBV3-2) with TRBJ2-7; maybe TRBD2 (7 bases). The CDR3 loop spans 15 amino acids. Trimming removed 4 bases from V and 5 bases from J, with 18 bases in between. CDR1 and CDR2 (germline): LGHDT, YNNKEL (reference sequence). The CDR3 region is CASSPLYGRGDEQYF. As DNA, the CDR3 is TGTGCCAGCAGCCCCCTCTATGGGAGGGGGGACGAGCAGTACTTC.

V usage is TRBV2 and J usage is TRBJ1-4; 7 nucleotides agree with TRBD1. This CDR3 region has 14 residues. After removal of 5 bases from V and 6 bases from J, the junction contained 6 bases not matched to a gene. Germline CDR1 is SNHLY and CDR2 is FYNNEI. The CDR3 reads CASSSGTEYEKLFF. Here the CDR3 DNA reads TGTGCCAGCAGTTCAGGGACAGAATATGAAAAACTGTTTTTT.

The rearrangement joins TRBV4-3 to TRBJ2-3, with 16 positions matching TRBD2. Trimming cost V 4 bases and J 6 bases; bases outside gene matches: 4. Per germline, CDR1 LGHNA and CDR2 YSLEER. CDR3 length: 16 amino acids. The chain's CDR3 is CASSPGTSGGVDTQYF. The CDR3 DNA is TGCGCCAGCAGCCCGGGGACTAGCGGGGGGGTGGATACGCAGTATTTT.

This sequence joins TRBV12-5 and TRBJ1-2; a possible D gene is TRBD1 (5 bases). The length of the CDR3 is 15 residues. Per germline, CDR1 LGHNT and CDR2 FRNRAP. The V end lost 5 bases, the J end lost 5 bases, and 18 bases lay between the germline ends. For the CDR3, the DNA is TGTGCTAGTGGTCAGCTCCTGGGGCCGGCTTATGGCTACACCTTC. Translated, it gives CASGQLLGPAYGYTF.

The chain has TRBV7-9 and TRBJ2-1; D is possibly TRBD2 (5 bases). The CDR3 has 14 residues. V lost 1 base, J lost 12 bases, and 16 bases lay in between. Germline CDR1 reads SEHNR; CDR2 reads FQNEAQ (reference sequence). This CDR3 reads CASSLDSGVAGQFF. CDR3 nucleotides: TGTGCCAGCAGCTTAGACAGCGGTGTGGCGGGGCAGTTCTTC.

This clone was recorded many times. The chain has TRBV27 and TRBJ1-1, with 8 bases lining up with TRBD1. The germline gives CDR1 MNHEY, CDR2 SMNVEV (reference sequence). CDR3 length equals 13 residues. V shed 8 bases, J shed 2 bases, and the junction held 4 bases outside the gene matches. The CDR3 loop is CASATGGNTEAFF. DNA of the CDR3: TGTGCCAGCGCAACAGGGGGAAACACTGAAGCTTTCTTT.

V is TRBV30 and J is TRBJ2-2; 14 positions match TRBD2. Germline values: CDR1 GTSNPN, CDR2 SVGIG (reference sequence). CDR3 length equals 17 residues. The V and J ends lost 3 bases and 0 bases, in that order; junction bases with no gene match: 3. DNA for the CDR3: TGTGCCTGGAGGGGGACTAGCGGGAGCTCGAACACCGGGGAGCTGTTTTTT. It encodes CAWRGTSGSSNTGELFF.

The chain is built from TRBV30 and TRBJ1-2; tentatively, D is TRBD1 (6 bases). This CDR3 has 12 amino acids. CDR1 is GTSNPN, CDR2 SVGIG, per germline (reference sequence). V was clipped by 2 bases and J by 8 bases, with 12 bases between them. The CDR3 here is CAWSWQGHGYTF. In DNA form, the CDR3 reads TGTGCCTGGAGTTGGCAGGGGCACGGCTACACCTTC.

The chain uses TRBV6-5 and TRBJ2-6; D is possibly TRBD2 (6 bases). The V and J ends lost 8 bases and 0 bases respectively, with 8 bases between them. The CDR3 totals 14 residues. Germline assignment: CDR1 MNHEY and CDR2 SVGAGI. In nucleotides, the CDR3 is TGTGCCAGCGGGGGGTACTCTGGGGCCAACGTCCTGACTTTC. Protein: CASGGYSGANVLTF.

The chain links TRBV20-1 to TRBJ1-2, with 7 bases identical to TRBD1. Per the germline V gene, CDR1 is DFQATT and CDR2 is SNEGSKA (reference sequence). This CDR3 has 14 residues. Trimming at V came to 3 bases and at J to 8 bases, leaving 12 bases not matched to a gene. The CDR3 here is CSASRDSGSGGYTF. In DNA form, the CDR3 reads TGCAGTGCTAGTAGGGACAGCGGATCGGGGGGCTACACCTTC.

CDR3 in amino acids: CASRSSGNTIYF. The CDR3 DNA sequence: TGTGCCAGCAGGAGCTCTGGAAACACCATATATTTT. The chain carries TRBV2 and TRBJ1-3; no firm D call. Trimming stripped 6 bases from V and 0 bases from J, with 3 bases between. The CDR3 runs 12 residues. Looked up from germline, CDR1 is SNHLY and CDR2 is FYNNEI.

Note on this clone: With a much larger clone just one base away, this may be a read error. This sequence joins TRBV19 and TRBJ1-1, with D possibly being TRBD1 (6 bases). The CDR3 has 13 amino acids. Trimming cost V 4 bases and J 1 base, with 7 bases left between them. The V gene's germline CDR1 is LNHDA and CDR2 SQIVND (reference sequence). DNA of the CDR3: TGTGCCAGTAGTAGACAGGCGAACACTGAAGCTTTCTTT. It specifies CASSRQANTEAFF.

This chain connects TRBV29-1 to TRBJ2-5; tentatively, D is TRBD1 (6 bases). Trimming cost V 6 bases and J 2 bases, with 13 bases left between them. The CDR3 contains 13 residues. Germline loops: CDR1 SQVTM, CDR2 ANQGSEA. CDR3 in amino acids: CSVRRGIQETQYF. As DNA, the CDR3 is TGCAGCGTCCGCAGGGGAATACAAGAGACCCAGTACTTC.

The chain has TRBV15 and TRBJ2-1; 7 bases are shared with TRBD1. Unmatched junction bases numbered 6, after V lost 0 bases and J lost 7 bases. The CDR3 has 15 amino acids. Germline V gene lookup returns CDR1 LNHNV and CDR2 YYDKDF (reference sequence). The CDR3 nucleotides read TGTGCCACCAGCAGAGATTTGGGACAGTCTAATGAGCAGTTCTTC. Amino acids: CATSRDLGQSNEQFF.

The chain recombines TRBV7-9 with TRBJ2-1; TRBD2 matches at 11 bases. The germline CDR1 and CDR2 sequences are SEHNR and FQNEAQ (reference sequence). V lost 6 bases to trimming and J lost 6 bases; unmatched junction nucleotides: 10. This CDR3 is 16 amino acids long. The CDR3: CASRESTSGELNEQFF. The CDR3 nucleotides are TGTGCCAGCAGGGAATCGACTAGCGGGGAACTCAATGAGCAGTTCTTC.

The chain recombines TRBV5-1 with TRBJ2-1, with 9 bases identical to TRBD2. CDR1 SGHRS and CDR2 YFSETQ come from the germline V gene. Unmatched junction bases numbered 13, after V lost 2 bases and J lost 7 bases. The CDR3 contains 17 residues. CDR3 sequence reads: CASSFSFSRLAGNEQFF. The CDR3 DNA is TGCGCCAGCAGCTTTTCCTTCAGTAGGCTAGCGGGGAATGAGCAGTTCTTC. Combining the CDR3 with reference TRBV5-1 and TRBJ2-1 gives the whole variable domain KAGVTQTPRYLIKTRGQQVTLSCSPISGHRSVSWYQQTPGQGLQFLFEYFSETQRNKGNFPGRFSGRQFSNSRSEMNVSTLELGDSALYLCASSFSFSRLAGNEQFFGPGTRLTVL.

This chain uses TRBV5-4 with TRBJ2-2; perhaps TRBD1 as D (5 bases). Per germline, CDR1 SGHNT and CDR2 YYREEE (reference sequence). This CDR3 region has 15 residues. Trimming removed 4 bases from V and 1 base from J, with 11 bases in between. Here the CDR3 DNA reads TGTGCCAGCAGCATCGACAGTTTGAACACCGGGGAGCTGTTTTTT. Amino acid sequence: CASSIDSLNTGELFF. Full variable domain (outside the CDR3, taken from reference TRBV5-4 and TRBJ2-2): ETGVTQSPTHLIKTRGQQVTLRCSSQSGHNTVSWYQQALGQGPQFIFQYYREEENGRGNFPPRFSGLQFPNYSSELNVNALELDDSALYLCASSIDSLNTGELFFGEGSRLTVL.